This T cell receptor beta chain comes out of a study of blood T cell repertoires in COVID-19. About the study: Samples of COVID-19 (acute and convalescent) were obtained from the United States, Italy and Spain. Nucleic acid was either cDNA or gDNA, and it came from T cells, B-cell-depleted T cells, or PBMCs.

Participants were placed into cohorts based on the clinical history they reported. The authors' processing: Reference gene primer amplification in the assay estimated nucleated cell counts. Sequencing used immunoSEQ multiplex PCR; TCRdb keeps in-frame clones, though not all of them. V, J and clone size derive from that table, while D and trimming were established from the DNA sequence. The sample has roughly 41,000 clones; 86% are singletons. The CDR3 is made up of 14 amino acids. Germline V lookup: CDR1 SGHRS, CDR2 YFSETQ. V lost 4 bases and J lost 5, with 16 bases in between. The specimen was PBMCs or T cells enriched from blood (not recorded which). J is TRBJ2-7 and V is TRBV5-1, with TRBD2 as a possible D gene (5 bases). This clonotype originated in a woman aged 50 to 60 who had recovered from COVID-19. CDR3 region: CASSDPSSFDEQYF. The CDR3 nucleotides read TGCGCCAGCAGCGATCCCTCTAGCTTCGACGAGCAGTACTTC.